The 9 T cell receptor beta chains below come from one sample, sequenced in a study of technical replicates of blood from a handful of donors (dated by TCRdb to about 2017). Libraries were made using the immunoSEQ multiplex PCR assay. TCRdb retrieved this table from immuneACCESS and kept in-frame rearrangements only. Not all clones are present; in checked studies, unresolved V genes account for under half, and no reason is known for the remainder. Present in this sample are fewer than 110,000 clones, roughly 95% of which were seen just once. Approximately 0.21% of the sample rests with the top ten. The specimen sequenced was T cells isolated from PBMCs. The source of these receptors is a human donor in good health.

CDR3 sequence reads: CASSPSTGTGFYEQYF. CDR3 bases: TGTGCCAGCAGCCCCAGCACCGGGACAGGCTTCTACGAGCAGTACTTC. The chain couples TRBV5-4 to TRBJ2-7; 8 nucleotides match TRBD1. This CDR3 has 16 amino acids. The ends lost 4 bases at V and 3 bases at J; junction bases unmatched: 12. From germline, CDR1 is SGHNT and CDR2 YYREEE (reference sequence).

The chain couples TRBV6-5 to TRBJ2-3, with D tentatively TRBD1 (5 bases). This CDR3 has 11 residues. Trimming took off 2 bases at V and 8 bases at J, with 5 bases between the two ends. Germline-derived CDR1 and CDR2 are MNHEY and SVGAGI. The CDR3 DNA follows: TGTGCCAGCAGTTACCAGGGTACGCAGTATTTT. Translation gives CASSYQGTQYF.

The J gene is TRBJ2-4, the V gene TRBV2; a weak D match, TRBD2 (5 bases). Per the germline V gene, CDR1 is SNHLY and CDR2 is FYNNEI. V was shortened by 7 bases and J by 0 bases, with 13 bases between the two germline ends. The CDR3 is made up of 15 amino acids. CDR3 in amino acids: CASIYSREAKNIQYF. The CDR3 nucleotides read TGTGCCAGCATTTACTCCCGGGAAGCCAAAAACATTCAGTACTTC.

V gene TRBV19 combines with J gene TRBJ2-1; TRBD1 matches at 10 bases. The CDR3 covers 14 residues. With V trimmed by 7 bases and J by 6 bases, 6 bases remained unmatched. Germline V gene lookup returns CDR1 LNHDA and CDR2 SQIVND (reference sequence). CDR3 residues: CASTLDRGANEQFF. Written as DNA, the CDR3 is TGTGCCAGTACCTTGGACAGGGGGGCCAATGAGCAGTTCTTC.

The rearrangement uses TRBV18 and TRBJ2-5, with 10 bases identical to TRBD2. Germline lookup yields CDR1 KGHSH and CDR2 LQKENI. Trimming removed 1 base from V and 1 base from J; junction bases left unmatched: 3. The CDR3 has 16 amino acids. CDR3 nucleotide sequence: TGTGCCAGCTCACCACGGACTAGCGGTATCCAAGAGACCCAGTACTTC. Translating it yields CASSPRTSGIQETQYF. The variable domain in full, with the rest retrieved from reference TRBV18 and TRBJ2-5, is NAGVMQNPRHLVRRRGQEARLRCSPMKGHSHVYWYRQLPEEGLKFMVYLQKENIIDESGMPKERFSAEFPKEGPSILRIQQVVRGDSAAYFCASSPRTSGIQETQYFGPGTRLLVL.

V is TRBV6-6 and J is TRBJ2-2; 10 bases align to TRBD1. CDR3 length: 14 residues. J gave up 6 bases and V 5 bases, and 3 bases lay outside the gene matches. Germline assignment: CDR1 MNHNY and CDR2 SVGAGI (reference sequence). The CDR3 loop is CASSRQGASGELFF. CDR3 bases: TGTGCCAGCAGTAGACAGGGGGCGTCCGGGGAGCTGTTTTTT.

V and J are TRBV4-1 and TRBJ2-1, with 8 bases aligning to TRBD1. This CDR3 has 15 amino acids. CDR1 MGHRA and CDR2 YSYEKL come from the germline V gene. The J segment lost 5 bases and the V segment lost 5 bases, leaving 8 bases of the junction unmatched. The CDR3 DNA sequence: TGCGCCAGCAGCGCCACAGGGGGGACAAACAATGAGCAGTTCTTC. Its protein product is CASSATGGTNNEQFF.

The chain joins TRBV18 to TRBJ2-7; D possibly corresponds to TRBD1 (6 bases). Germline CDR1 and CDR2: KGHSH and LQKENI. The CDR3 contains 13 residues. V was trimmed by 3 bases and J by 6 bases, leaving 12 bases between them. CDR3 sequence: CASSPPGHGEQYF. The CDR3, as DNA: TGTGCCAGCTCACCCCCGGGACATGGCGAGCAGTACTTC.

The V gene is TRBV28, the J gene TRBJ1-3, with 7 bases fitting TRBD1. In germline, CDR1 is MDHEN, CDR2 SYDVKM. The CDR3 is 14 amino acids. Trimming at V came to 6 bases and at J to 2 bases, leaving 4 bases not matched to a gene. In nucleotides, the CDR3 is TGTGCCAGCAGCTCCGACAGGGCTGGAAACACCATATATTTT. Its translation is CASSSDRAGNTIYF. The full variable domain, completed using reference TRBV28 and TRBJ1-3, is DVKVTQSSRYLVKRTGEKVFLECVQDMDHENMFWYRQDPGLGLRLIYFSYDVKMKEKGDIPEGYSVSREKKERFSLILESASTNQTSMYLCASSSDRAGNTIYFGEGSWLTVV.